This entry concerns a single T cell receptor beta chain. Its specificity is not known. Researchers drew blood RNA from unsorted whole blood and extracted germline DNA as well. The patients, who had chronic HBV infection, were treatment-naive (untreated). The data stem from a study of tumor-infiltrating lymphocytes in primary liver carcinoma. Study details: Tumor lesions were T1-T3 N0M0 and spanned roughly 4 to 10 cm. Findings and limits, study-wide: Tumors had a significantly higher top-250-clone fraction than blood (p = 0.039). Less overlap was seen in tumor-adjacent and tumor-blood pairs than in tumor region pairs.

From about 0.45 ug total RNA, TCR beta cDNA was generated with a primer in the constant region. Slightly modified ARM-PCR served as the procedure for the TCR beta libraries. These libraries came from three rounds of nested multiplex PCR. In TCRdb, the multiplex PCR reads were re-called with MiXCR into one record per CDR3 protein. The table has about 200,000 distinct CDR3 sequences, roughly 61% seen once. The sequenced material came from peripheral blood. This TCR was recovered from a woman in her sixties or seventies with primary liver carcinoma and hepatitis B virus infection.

The CDR3 loop reads CASSILRPGQGGELFF. CDR3 nucleotides: TGTGCCAGCAGCATACTCCGTCCGGGACAGGGGGGGGAGCTGTTTTTT. V usage is TRBV11-2 and J usage is TRBJ2-2; 10 nucleotides match TRBD1. Germline CDR1 and CDR2: SGHAT and FQNNGV. The CDR3 sequence is 16 residues long. J was trimmed by 8 bases and V by 5 bases; bases with no gene match: 11. The whole variable domain, remainder taken from reference TRBV11-2 and TRBJ2-2, is EAGVAQSPRYKIIEKRQSVAFWCNPISGHATLYWYQQILGQGPKLLIQFQNNGVVDDSQLPKDRFSAERLKGVDSTLKIQPAKLEDSAVYLCASSILRPGQGGELFFGEGSRLTVL.